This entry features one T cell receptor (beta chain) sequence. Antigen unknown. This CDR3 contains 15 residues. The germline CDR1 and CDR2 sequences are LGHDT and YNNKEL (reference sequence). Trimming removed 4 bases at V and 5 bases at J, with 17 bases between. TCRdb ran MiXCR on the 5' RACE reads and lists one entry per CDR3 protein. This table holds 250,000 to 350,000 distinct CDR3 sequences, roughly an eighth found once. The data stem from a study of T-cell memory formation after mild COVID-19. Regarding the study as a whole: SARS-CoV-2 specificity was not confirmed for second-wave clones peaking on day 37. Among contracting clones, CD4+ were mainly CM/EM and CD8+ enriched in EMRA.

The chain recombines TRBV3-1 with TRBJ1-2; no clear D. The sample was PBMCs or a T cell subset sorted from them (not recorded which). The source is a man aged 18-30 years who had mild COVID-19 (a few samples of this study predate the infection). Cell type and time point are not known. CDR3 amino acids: CASSPRAQGAYGYTF. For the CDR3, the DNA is TGTGCCAGCAGCCCCCGGGCTCAAGGAGCGTATGGCTACACCTTC.